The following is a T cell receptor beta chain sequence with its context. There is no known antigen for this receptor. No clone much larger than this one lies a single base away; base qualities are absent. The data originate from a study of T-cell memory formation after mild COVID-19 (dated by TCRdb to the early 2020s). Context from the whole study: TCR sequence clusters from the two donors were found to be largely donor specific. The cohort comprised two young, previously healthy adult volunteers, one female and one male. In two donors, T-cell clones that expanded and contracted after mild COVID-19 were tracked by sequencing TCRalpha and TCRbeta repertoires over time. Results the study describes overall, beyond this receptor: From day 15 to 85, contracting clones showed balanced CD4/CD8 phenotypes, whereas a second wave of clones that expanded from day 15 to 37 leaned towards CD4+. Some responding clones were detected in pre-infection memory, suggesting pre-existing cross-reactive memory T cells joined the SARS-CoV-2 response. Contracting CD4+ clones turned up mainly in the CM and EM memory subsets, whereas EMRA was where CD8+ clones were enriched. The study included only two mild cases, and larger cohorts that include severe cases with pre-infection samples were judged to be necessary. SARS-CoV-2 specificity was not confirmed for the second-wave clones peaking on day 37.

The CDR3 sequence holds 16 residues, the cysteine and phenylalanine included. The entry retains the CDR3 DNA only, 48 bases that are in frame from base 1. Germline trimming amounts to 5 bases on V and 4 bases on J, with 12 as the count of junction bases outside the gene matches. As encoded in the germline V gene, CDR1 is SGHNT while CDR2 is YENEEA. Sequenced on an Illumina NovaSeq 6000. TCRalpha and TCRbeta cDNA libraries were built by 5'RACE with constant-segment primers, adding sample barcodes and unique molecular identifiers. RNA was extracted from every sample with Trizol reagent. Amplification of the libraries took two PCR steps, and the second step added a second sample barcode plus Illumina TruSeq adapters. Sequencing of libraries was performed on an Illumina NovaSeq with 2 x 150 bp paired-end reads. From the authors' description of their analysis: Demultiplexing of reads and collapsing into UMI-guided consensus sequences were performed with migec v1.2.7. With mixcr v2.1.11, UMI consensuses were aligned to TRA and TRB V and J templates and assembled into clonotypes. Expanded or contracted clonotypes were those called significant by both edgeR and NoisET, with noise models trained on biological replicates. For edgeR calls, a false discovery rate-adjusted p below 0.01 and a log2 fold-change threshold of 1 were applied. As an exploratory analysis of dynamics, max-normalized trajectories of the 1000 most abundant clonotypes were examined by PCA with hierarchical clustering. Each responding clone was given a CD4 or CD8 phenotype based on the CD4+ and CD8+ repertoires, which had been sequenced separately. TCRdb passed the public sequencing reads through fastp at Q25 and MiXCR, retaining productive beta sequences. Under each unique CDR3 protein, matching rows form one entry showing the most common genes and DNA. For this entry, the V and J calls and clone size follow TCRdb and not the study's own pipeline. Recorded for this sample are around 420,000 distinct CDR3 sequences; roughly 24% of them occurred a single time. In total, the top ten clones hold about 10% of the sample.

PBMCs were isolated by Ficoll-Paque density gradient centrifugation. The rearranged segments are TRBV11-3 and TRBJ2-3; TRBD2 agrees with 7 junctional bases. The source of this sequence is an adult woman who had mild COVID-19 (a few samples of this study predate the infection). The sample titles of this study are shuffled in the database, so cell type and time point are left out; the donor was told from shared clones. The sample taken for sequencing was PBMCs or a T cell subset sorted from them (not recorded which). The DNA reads TGTGCCAGCAGCCATTCCCAGGGAGGGCCGGCAGATACGCAGTATTTT. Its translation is CASSHSQGGPADTQYF.